These 32 T cell receptor beta chains came from one sample sequenced in a study of blood T cell repertoires in COVID-19 (dated by TCRdb to the early 2020s). Libraries were prepared through the immunoSEQ multiplex PCR assay. TCRdb stores this immuneACCESS table with in-frame sequences only. Part of the clones is absent; in the studies checked, under half of the shortfall reflects unresolved V genes, and no reason is known for the rest. The table for this sample lists 70,000 to 90,000 clones; about 88% of them were counted only once. Roughly 7.2% of the sample rests with the top ten. The sample was peripheral blood. The receptors come from a man between 60 and 75 years old with acute or convalescent COVID-19.

V gene TRBV2 combines with J gene TRBJ1-2; D is possibly TRBD1 (6 bases). The CDR3 is 16 residues long. Trimming shortened V by 5 bases and J by 6 bases, and 22 bases separated the two germline ends. Germline lookup yields CDR1 SNHLY and CDR2 FYNNEI. CDR3 sequence (DNA): TGTGCCAGCAGTCCGGCAATGGGACATCCGAAGGATGGCTACACCTTC. The encoded protein is CASSPAMGHPKDGYTF.

The rearrangement uses TRBV19 and TRBJ2-4; a weak D match, TRBD2 (6 bases). This CDR3 has 13 amino acids. In germline, CDR1 is LNHDA, CDR2 SQIVND (reference sequence). V gave up 4 bases and J gave up 7 bases, with 11 bases separating them. The CDR3: CASSTPGGNIQYF. The CDR3 nucleotides are TGTGCCAGTAGTACCCCTGGGGGGAACATTCAGTACTTC.

The rearrangement joins TRBV5-1 to TRBJ1-6; D may be TRBD1 (5 bases). Per germline, CDR1 SGHRS and CDR2 YFSETQ. Trimming removed 3 bases at V and 7 bases at J, with 8 bases between. CDR3 size: 13 residues. CDR3 loop: CASSSQENSPLHF. In DNA form, the CDR3 reads TGCGCCAGCAGCTCACAGGAAAATTCACCCCTCCACTTT.

This chain links TRBV10-1 with TRBJ1-2; D ambiguous. Trimming cost V 6 bases and J 2 bases, with 10 bases left between them. The CDR3 extends over 13 amino acids. The germline gives CDR1 WNHNN, CDR2 SYGVQD (reference sequence). The CDR3 spells CASSRKRNYGYTF. The CDR3 coding sequence is TGCGCCAGCAGCAGGAAAAGGAACTATGGCTACACCTTC.

The chain carries TRBV6-5 and TRBJ2-7, with D possibly matching TRBD2 (5 bases). V lost 6 bases and J lost 9, with 24 bases in between. This CDR3 spans 15 amino acids. Per germline, CDR1 MNHEY and CDR2 SVGAGI. The CDR3 DNA follows: TGTGCCAGCAGCCCAGAGGGAGTCGGAATACGAGGGCAGTACTTC. Translated: CASSPEGVGIRGQYF.

The rearrangement links TRBV15 to TRBJ2-7; no reliable D call. The CDR3 sequence is 14 residues long. Trimming shortened V by 0 bases and J by 1 base, and 7 bases separated the two germline ends. Germline loops: CDR1 LNHNV, CDR2 YYDKDF (reference sequence). The chain's CDR3 is CATSREGLSYEQYF. The CDR3 DNA sequence: TGTGCCACCAGCAGAGAGGGCTTATCCTACGAGCAGTACTTC. Combining the CDR3 with reference TRBV15 and TRBJ2-7 gives the whole variable domain DAMVIQNPRYQVTQFGKPVTLSCSQTLNHNVMYWYQQKSSQAPKLLFHYYDKDFNNEADTPDNFQSRRPNTSFCFLDIRSPGLGDTAMYLCATSREGLSYEQYFGPGTRLTVT.

V and J are TRBV7-3 and TRBJ2-1; tentatively, D is TRBD1 (5 bases). CDR3 length equals 16 residues. CDR1 SGHTA and CDR2 FQGTGA come from the germline V gene. Trimming cost V 3 bases and J 1 base, with 13 bases left between them. The CDR3 DNA follows: TGTGCCAGCAGCTTGCTCAGGGTTGGGTCCTACAATGAGCAGTTCTTC. Protein sequence: CASSLLRVGSYNEQFF.

V is TRBV9 and J is TRBJ2-7, with 7 bases that match TRBD2. The trim removed 2 bases at V and 7 bases at J, leaving 6 bases unmatched. Germline V CDR1 and CDR2: SGDLS, YYNGEE. The CDR3 runs 13 residues. The CDR3 DNA reads TGTGCCAGCAGCGTGGGGGGGTCTCGGGAGCAGTACTTC. Translating it yields CASSVGGSREQYF.

The sample holds a few counts of this clone. The CDR3 is CASRPTGQETQYF. CDR3 bases: TGTGCCAGCAGGCCCACAGGGCAAGAGACCCAGTACTTC. The genes are TRBV6-5 and TRBJ2-5, with D maybe TRBD1 (6 bases). The CDR3 runs 13 residues. Germline CDR1 MNHEY, CDR2 SVGAGI. V lost 6 bases to trimming and J lost 2 bases, with 10 bases between them.

This clone occurred once. The chain links TRBV19 to TRBJ1-1; D is ambiguous. The CDR3 consists of 14 residues. V lost 6 bases to trimming and J lost 4 bases, with 15 bases between them. In germline, CDR1 is LNHDA, CDR2 SQIVND (reference sequence). The CDR3 loop is CASRLRDGGTEAFF. The CDR3 coding sequence is TGTGCCAGTAGGCTCCGGGATGGCGGCACTGAAGCTTTCTTT.

The chain employs TRBV29-1 and TRBJ1-5, with 10 bases matching TRBD1. The CDR3 sequence is 13 residues long. The trim removed 4 bases at V and 6 bases at J, leaving 3 bases unmatched. Per the germline V gene, CDR1 is SQVTM and CDR2 is ANQGSEA. CDR3 loop: CSVGQGASQPQHF. As DNA, the CDR3 is TGCAGCGTTGGACAGGGGGCCAGTCAGCCCCAGCATTTT.

Notes on this clone: Relative to the germline gene, one junction end is altered; a read error may explain this. The gene calls are TRBV3-1 (or the pseudogene TRBV3-2) and TRBJ1-1; 7 bases are a match to TRBD1. Germline CDR1 is LGHDT and CDR2 is YNNKEL (reference sequence). This CDR3 is built from 17 residues. The CDR3 bases are TGTGCCAGCAGCCTCTCCACCGGGACAGCGATTAACAATGAAGCTTTCTTT. Amino acid sequence: CASSLSTGTAINNEAFF.

This chain uses TRBV19 with TRBJ2-1; TRBD1 might be the D (6 bases). This CDR3 has 12 amino acids. Trimming cost V 4 bases and J 13 bases, with 14 bases left between them. The germline V gene has CDR1 LNHDA and CDR2 SQIVND (reference sequence). CDR3 nucleotides: TGTGCCAGTAGTAACTACGGACAGTCTCAGTTCTTC. Protein product: CASSNYGQSQFF.

The V gene is TRBV3-1 (or the pseudogene TRBV3-2), the J gene TRBJ2-3; 9 nucleotides line up with TRBD2. Trimming took 1 base from V and 7 from J; bases not matched to a gene: 15. This CDR3 spans 18 amino acids. CDR1 is LGHDT and CDR2 is YNNKEL in the germline V gene (reference sequence). CDR3 DNA: TGTGCCAGCAGCCAAGGGGTAGTCGGGCTAGCGGGGTTGAATACGCAGTATTTT. It yields the protein CASSQGVVGLAGLNTQYF.

The chain employs TRBV7-8 and TRBJ2-2; D may be TRBD1 (6 bases). The CDR3 totals 15 residues. The V gene's germline CDR1 is SGHVS and CDR2 FQNEAQ. The V and J ends lost 3 bases and 3 bases respectively, with 11 bases between them. CDR3 bases: TGTGCCAGCAGCTTGAGACAGGCTTACACCGGGGAGCTGTTTTTT. This gives the protein CASSLRQAYTGELFF.

The rearrangement joins TRBV19 to TRBJ1-2; 8 bases match TRBD1. Trimming removed 6 bases from V and 2 bases from J; junction bases left unmatched: 8. The CDR3 spans 15 residues. Looked up from germline, CDR1 is LNHDA and CDR2 is SQIVND (reference sequence). The CDR3 sequence is CASRGQGIKNYGYTF. CDR3 sequence (DNA): TGTGCCAGTAGAGGACAGGGCATTAAGAACTATGGCTACACCTTC.

V gene TRBV6-5 combines with J gene TRBJ1-3; D is uncertain. The CDR3 is 15 amino acids. V shed 2 bases and J shed 0 bases, with 8 bases lying between them. Germline CDR1 reads MNHEY; CDR2 reads SVGAGI. The CDR3 spells CASSYQEGSGNTIYF. The CDR3 bases are TGTGCCAGCAGTTACCAGGAAGGCTCTGGAAACACCATATATTTT.

The rearrangement joins TRBV2 to TRBJ1-5; D may be TRBD1 (6 bases). This CDR3 contains 14 residues. V lost 4 bases, J lost 7 bases, and 14 bases lay in between. The V gene's germline CDR1 is SNHLY and CDR2 FYNNEI. CDR3 sequence: CASSGPRGGQPQHF. CDR3 DNA: TGTGCCAGCAGTGGACCCCGGGGGGGCCAGCCCCAGCATTTT.

This chain connects TRBV19 to TRBJ2-6; D perhaps matches TRBD1 (5 bases). The CDR3 runs to 18 residues. Germline V gene lookup returns CDR1 LNHDA and CDR2 SQIVND (reference sequence). Trimming shortened V by 3 bases and J by 0 bases, and 15 bases separated the two germline ends. As DNA, the CDR3 is TGTGCCAGTAGTATTATCCAGGGCCTAAACTCTGGGGCCAACGTCCTGACTTTC. Translating gives CASSIIQGLNSGANVLTF.

This clone was seen a few times. The chain has TRBV13 and TRBJ2-1; 14 nucleotides align to TRBD2. V gave up 5 bases and J gave up 7 bases; unmatched junction bases: 4. CDR1 PRHDT and CDR2 FYEKMQ come from the germline V gene (reference sequence). The CDR3 covers 15 residues. As DNA, the CDR3 is TGTGCCAGCAGCCCCGGGACTAGCGGGGGTAATGAGCAGTTCTTC. It yields the protein CASSPGTSGGNEQFF.

The chain has TRBV4-3 and TRBJ2-2; 14 nucleotides line up with TRBD2. The V gene end was trimmed by 0 bases and the J gene end by 7 bases; junction bases not matched to a gene: 7. The length of the CDR3 is 18 residues. Looked up from germline, CDR1 is LGHNA and CDR2 is YSLEER. The CDR3 region has the DNA TGCGCCAGCAGCCAAGATTTGACTAGCGGGGGGGCTGACGGGGAGCTGTTTTTT. Translation gives CASSQDLTSGGADGELFF.

The V gene is TRBV18, the J gene TRBJ1-6; TRBD1 matches at 7 bases. The CDR3 has 15 residues. Germline CDR1 is KGHSH and CDR2 is LQKENI. V shed 3 bases and J 6 bases; nucleotides not matched to a gene: 5. CDR3 DNA: TGTGCCAGCTCACCTCCGACAGGGAGTAATTCACCCCTCCACTTT. Translating it yields CASSPPTGSNSPLHF.

This chain connects TRBV27 to TRBJ1-1, with D possibly being TRBD1 (5 bases). Germline CDR1 reads MNHEY; CDR2 reads SMNVEV (reference sequence). The CDR3 totals 14 residues. The germline V and J ends were trimmed by 1 base and 3 bases, with 9 bases remaining between them. CDR3: CASSLWGGYTEAFF. Written as DNA, the CDR3 is TGTGCCAGCAGTTTATGGGGGGGGTACACTGAAGCTTTCTTT.

This clone was picked up one time. This CDR3 is CTSSQRLAGVKAGEGEQFF. CDR3 bases: TGCACCAGCAGCCAGAGACTAGCGGGAGTTAAGGCGGGGGAAGGTGAGCAGTTCTTC. The gene calls are TRBV1 and TRBJ2-1; no check of the table's D call, TRBD2, against the DNA was made. TRBV1 is a known pseudogene. The length of the CDR3 is 19 residues.

This chain uses TRBV6-2 or TRBV6-3 with TRBJ2-1; D perhaps matches TRBD2 (5 bases). The CDR3 covers 17 residues. V lost 4 bases and J lost 5, with 21 bases in between. Germline CDR1 MNHEY, CDR2 SVGEGT. Written as DNA, the CDR3 is TGTGCCAGCAGTTTTCCCTCCAACTTTGGACTCGACAATGAGCAGTTCTTC. It yields the protein CASSFPSNFGLDNEQFF.

This rearrangement joins TRBV5-1 to TRBJ1-4, with 8 bases aligning to TRBD1. With V trimmed by 5 bases and J by 6 bases, 9 bases remained unmatched. CDR1 SGHRS and CDR2 YFSETQ come from the germline V gene. The CDR3 is 15 amino acids. The CDR3 DNA reads TGCGCCAGCAGGTATGAACTGGACAGGGATGAAAAACTGTTTTTT. Translating gives CASRYELDRDEKLFF.

This clone has a handful of counts. The chain joins TRBV7-2 to TRBJ1-6, with unresolved D. Trimming removed 0 bases from V and 2 bases from J, with 2 bases in between. Per the germline V gene, CDR1 is SGHTA and CDR2 is FQGNSA. The CDR3 is 14 residues long. The CDR3 region is CASSLATYNSPLHF. DNA for the CDR3: TGTGCCAGCAGCTTAGCCACCTATAATTCACCCCTCCACTTT. The whole variable domain, remainder taken from reference TRBV7-2 and TRBJ1-6, is GAGVSQSPSNKVTEKGKDVELRCDPISGHTALYWYRQSLGQGLEFLIYFQGNSAPDKSGLPSDRFSAERTGGSVSTLTIQRTQQEDSAVYLCASSLATYNSPLHFGNGTRLTVT.

This sequence joins TRBV5-6 and TRBJ1-2; 11 bases match TRBD1. Germline V CDR1 and CDR2: SGHDT, YYEEEE. The trim removed 1 base at V and 2 bases at J, leaving 7 bases unmatched. CDR3 length equals 17 residues. Here the CDR3 DNA reads TGTGCCAGCAGCTTGCTGGGACAGGGGGAAAGAAACTATGGCTACACCTTC. It encodes CASSLLGQGERNYGYTF.

The chain links TRBV7-2 to TRBJ2-4; TRBD1 matches at 8 bases. The CDR3 runs to 14 residues. Trimming at V came to 2 bases and at J to 9 bases, leaving 6 bases not matched to a gene. Germline CDR1 and CDR2: SGHTA and FQGNSA. In nucleotides, the CDR3 is TGTGCCAGCAGCTTAACCCGGGACAGGTCCATTCAGTACTTC. Encoded protein: CASSLTRDRSIQYF.

The chain has TRBV12-2 and TRBJ1-1; the DNA was not compared with TRBD1, the D call given in the table. TRBV12-2 constitutes a pseudogene. The CDR3 has 16 amino acids. The chain's CDR3 is CASRLEQEPYDTEAFF. The CDR3 nucleotides are TGTGCAAGTCGCTTAGAACAGGAGCCGTATGACACTGAAGCTTTCTTT.

This rearrangement joins TRBV7-8 to TRBJ1-1; weak D call: TRBD1 (5 bases). The CDR3 loop spans 16 amino acids. The germline gives CDR1 SGHVS, CDR2 FQNEAQ. V was pared by 1 base and J by 4 bases, with 16 bases between. CDR3 amino acids: CASSLVGRGKGTEAFF. For the CDR3, the DNA is TGTGCCAGCAGCTTAGTGGGAAGGGGCAAGGGCACTGAAGCTTTCTTT. Complete variable domain (other parts from reference TRBV7-8 and TRBJ1-1): GAGVSQSPRYKVAKRGQDVALRCDPISGHVSLFWYQQALGQGPEFLTYFQNEAQLDKSGLPSDRFFAERPEGSVSTLKIQRTQQEDSAVYLCASSLVGRGKGTEAFFGQGTRLTVV.

The chain recombines TRBV11-3 with TRBJ2-1, with a tentative D call TRBD2 (5 bases). This CDR3 has 15 amino acids. The ends were cut back, 1 base at V and 4 bases at J, with 11 bases in the middle. Germline V CDR1 and CDR2: SGHNT, YENEEA. CDR3 in amino acids: CASSLGPGVYNEQFF. The CDR3 DNA sequence: TGTGCCAGCAGCTTAGGACCCGGGGTTTACAATGAGCAGTTCTTC.